The subject of this entry is one TCR beta chain. Germline V gene lookup returns CDR1 SGHAT and CDR2 FQNNGV. V lost 1 base to trimming and J lost 6 bases, with 9 bases between them. The CDR3 spans 13 residues. The data belong to a study of blood T cell repertoires in COVID-19. Study information: Collection of acute and convalescent COVID-19 samples took place in the United States, Italy and Spain.

Per the study methods: Reference gene primer amplification yielded estimated nucleated cell counts. Clones were sequenced by immunoSEQ multiplex PCR, and TCRdb holds only the in-frame ones, with some missing. V, J and clone size derive from that table, while D and trimming were established from the DNA sequence. The table has approximately 100,000 clones, about 87% seen once; the top ten hold around 1.1%. The receptor comes from a human donor in a cohort sampled during active COVID-19. V gene TRBV11-2 combines with J gene TRBJ1-1; D is uncertain. The sequenced material came from peripheral blood. The chain's CDR3 is CASSLALRAEAFF. CDR3 DNA: TGTGCCAGCAGCTTAGCCCTCCGGGCTGAAGCTTTCTTT.